These 30 T cell receptor beta chains share one sample of origin, sequenced in a study of T cells in Graves' hyperthyroidism and ophthalmopathy. TCR beta CDR3 regions were amplified from RNA transcripts. A set of HTBI primers served as the primers for a first-round RT-PCR of the TCR CDR3. MiXCR, run by TCRdb on the multiplex PCR reads, gives a single entry per CDR3 protein. Here the sample spans hundreds of thousands of distinct CDR3 sequences, about 45% being singletons. Sequenced material: peripheral blood or thyroid tissue (not recorded which). These receptors all come from a woman aged 18-35 years with Graves' hyperthyroidism.

V usage is TRBV15 and J usage is TRBJ1-2; D is unresolved. Germline V gives CDR1 LNHNV, CDR2 YYDKDF (reference sequence). Deletions cut 3 bases from V and 7 bases from J, with 12 bases between. The CDR3 is 13 residues long. The CDR3 nucleotides are TGTGCCACCAGCAGTGCCCTGGAGGCTGGCTACACCTTC. It yields the protein CATSSALEAGYTF.

The chain recombines TRBV2 with TRBJ2-5; perhaps TRBD1 as D (6 bases). The V end was cut by 6 bases, the J end by 3 bases, with 14 bases between. The CDR3 has 14 amino acids. Germline V lookup: CDR1 SNHLY, CDR2 FYNNEI. The CDR3 sequence: CASRPGHLKETQYF. DNA for the CDR3: TGTGCCAGCAGGCCGGGACACCTGAAAGAGACCCAGTACTTC.

V is TRBV19 and J is TRBJ1-4; D uncertain. Germline CDR1 LNHDA, CDR2 SQIVND (reference sequence). The germline V and J ends were trimmed by 7 bases and 5 bases, with 8 bases remaining between them. The CDR3 consists of 12 residues. The CDR3 is CASNSENEKLFF. The CDR3 coding sequence is TGTGCCAGTAACAGCGAAAATGAAAAACTGTTTTTT.

There are many counts of this clonotype. This chain links TRBV2 with TRBJ2-5; D might be TRBD2 (6 bases). CDR3 length: 13 amino acids. Trimming stripped 6 bases from V and 4 bases from J, with 12 bases between. The germline V gene encodes CDR1 SNHLY and CDR2 FYNNEI. CDR3 in amino acids: CASRRDGRETQYF. Here the CDR3 DNA reads TGTGCCAGCAGGCGGGATGGAAGAGAGACCCAGTACTTC.

A few counts support this clonotype. V and J are TRBV29-1 and TRBJ2-6; no definite D call. This CDR3 has 16 residues. CDR1 and CDR2 (germline): SQVTM, ANQGSEA. Trimming pared 0 bases from V and 0 bases from J, leaving 9 bases between. CDR3 residues: CSVEDSPVSGANVLTF. CDR3 sequence (DNA): TGCAGCGTTGAAGATTCCCCCGTCTCTGGGGCCAACGTCCTGACTTTC.

This chain connects TRBV25-1 to TRBJ1-1; tentatively, D is TRBD1 (6 bases). This CDR3 comprises 13 residues. Between the trimmed V and J ends, which lost 8 bases and 4 bases, there was a span of 14 bases. The V gene's germline CDR1 is MGHDK and CDR2 SYGVNS. CDR3 loop: CASWDRQATEAFF. The CDR3 DNA reads as TGTGCCAGCTGGGACCGACAGGCCACTGAAGCTTTCTTT.

The rearrangement uses TRBV12-5 and TRBJ2-7; D uncertain. In germline, CDR1 is LGHNT, CDR2 FRNRAP. The V end was cut by 5 bases, the J end by 3 bases, with 5 bases between. This CDR3 has 11 amino acids. The CDR3 coding sequence is TGTGCTAGTGGTCATCTCTACGAGCAGTACTTC. Amino acids: CASGHLYEQYF.

Many counts were recorded for this clonotype. The chain uses TRBV7-2 and TRBJ1-1; D is ambiguous. CDR1 is SGHTA and CDR2 is FQGNSA in the germline V gene. This CDR3 has 13 residues. V dropped 8 bases and J dropped 4 bases, with 14 bases sitting between them. In DNA, the CDR3 is TGTGCCAGCCGGGTGCCCTCGAGCACTGAAGCTTTCTTT. Translated: CASRVPSSTEAFF. The whole variable domain, remainder taken from reference TRBV7-2 and TRBJ1-1, is GAGVSQSPSNKVTEKGKDVELRCDPISGHTALYWYRQSLGQGLEFLIYFQGNSAPDKSGLPSDRFSAERTGGSVSTLTIQRTQQEDSAVYLCASRVPSSTEAFFGQGTRLTVV.

The V gene is TRBV24-1, the J gene TRBJ1-5; D possibly corresponds to TRBD1 (6 bases). The CDR3 consists of 15 residues. The ends were cut back, 3 bases at V and 2 bases at J, with 10 bases in the middle. CDR1 and CDR2 (germline): KGHDR, SFDVKD. The CDR3 bases are TGTGCCACCAGTGATGGGGGGGGCGGCAATCAGCCCCAGCATTTT. As protein: CATSDGGGGNQPQHF.

In its sample, this clonotype was seen a few times. J is TRBJ2-7 and V is TRBV7-9; 10 nucleotides line up with TRBD2. The V and J ends lost 4 bases and 2 bases, in that order; junction bases with no gene match: 5. CDR3 length equals 15 residues. In germline, CDR1 is SEHNR, CDR2 FQNEAQ (reference sequence). The CDR3, as DNA: TGTGCCAGCAGCTCCAGCGGGGGGGGAACCTACGAGCAGTACTTC. Its protein is CASSSSGGGTYEQYF.

The sample holds many counts of this clonotype. The rearrangement uses TRBV25-1 and TRBJ2-5, with a weak D call TRBD1 (6 bases). The V gene lost 5 bases and the J gene lost 5 bases, with 15 bases spanning the gap. CDR1 MGHDK and CDR2 SYGVNS come from the germline V gene. This CDR3 is built from 14 residues. The CDR3 nucleotides read TGTGCCAGCAGTACACTACAGGGCCGGGAGACCCAGTACTTC. Translation: CASSTLQGRETQYF.

This clonotype was observed a handful of times. This may be a read error, as it is one base from a much larger clone. The rearrangement links TRBV5-6 to TRBJ1-1, with unresolved D. The germline V and J ends were trimmed by 3 bases and 3 bases, with 9 bases remaining between them. This CDR3 has 13 amino acids. Germline V gene sequence: CDR1 SGHDT, CDR2 YYEEEE. CDR3: CASSSLSDTEAFF. DNA of the CDR3: TGTGCCAGCAGCTCCCTTTCGGACACTGAAGCTTTCTTT.

This clonotype was counted ten times or more. The rearrangement uses TRBV19 and TRBJ2-5; no definite D call. Trimming removed 2 bases at V and 4 bases at J, with 14 bases between. Germline lookup yields CDR1 LNHDA and CDR2 SQIVND (reference sequence). This CDR3 contains 15 residues. The DNA of the CDR3 is TGTGCCAGTAGTATAAGCCGAAGAAGTGGAGAGACCCAGTACTTC. Encoded protein: CASSISRRSGETQYF.

This chain joins TRBV7-2 and TRBJ1-2; possibly TRBD1 for D (6 bases). This CDR3 region has 15 residues. The V and J ends lost 8 bases and 8 bases respectively, with 24 bases between them. CDR1 and CDR2 from the germline V gene are SGHTA and FQGNSA. The CDR3 DNA reads as TGTGCCAGCGGTCACCCGGGGGCCGGACTCAGGGGCTACACCTTC. This codes for CASGHPGAGLRGYTF.

This clonotype came up once. V and J are TRBV6-5 and TRBJ1-2; 7 bases agree with TRBD1. CDR1 MNHEY and CDR2 SVGAGI come from the germline V gene. The J segment lost 10 bases and the V segment lost 5 bases, leaving 10 bases of the junction unmatched. The CDR3 totals 13 residues. For the CDR3, the DNA is TGTGCCAGCAGTAACGGCGGACAGGACATCTACACCTTC. It encodes CASSNGGQDIYTF.

CDR3 loop: CAIRGLASSYEQYF. In nucleotides, the CDR3 is TGTGCCATCAGGGGACTAGCGAGTTCCTACGAGCAGTACTTC. The rearrangement uses TRBV10-3 and TRBJ2-7; 10 bases align to TRBD2. The CDR3 loop spans 14 amino acids. Germline CDR1 ENHRY, CDR2 SYGVKD. V shed 6 bases and J 1 base; nucleotides not matched to a gene: 3.

This clonotype was seen just once. The V call is TRBV29-1, the J call TRBJ2-6; maybe TRBD1 (6 bases). Trimming cost V 8 bases and J 0 bases, with 11 bases left between them. This CDR3 region has 14 residues. Germline V gene sequence: CDR1 SQVTM, CDR2 ANQGSEA. CDR3 amino acids: CSSEGGSGANVLTF. Here the CDR3 DNA reads TGCAGCAGTGAAGGGGGCTCTGGGGCCAACGTCCTGACTTTC.

V is TRBV5-1 and J is TRBJ1-4, with TRBD1 as a possible D gene (6 bases). The germline gives CDR1 SGHRS, CDR2 YFSETQ. This CDR3 region has 17 residues. Trimming took off 1 base at V and 0 bases at J, with 13 bases between the two ends. In nucleotides, the CDR3 is TGCGCCAGCAGCTTGTACAGGAGGGGGTCAACTAATGAAAAACTGTTTTTT. It yields the protein CASSLYRRGSTNEKLFF. Complete variable domain (other parts from reference TRBV5-1 and TRBJ1-4): KAGVTQTPRYLIKTRGQQVTLSCSPISGHRSVSWYQQTPGQGLQFLFEYFSETQRNKGNFPGRFSGRQFSNSRSEMNVSTLELGDSALYLCASSLYRRGSTNEKLFFGSGTQLSVL.

This clonotype has more than one count but fewer than ten. This sequence joins TRBV7-9 and TRBJ2-3; D is undetermined. CDR1 and CDR2 from the germline V gene are SEHNR and FQNEAQ (reference sequence). CDR3 size: 14 residues. The V end lost 3 bases, the J end lost 1 base, and 8 bases lay between the germline ends. CDR3 in amino acids: CASSLEIGTDTQYF. The CDR3 DNA reads as TGTGCCAGCAGCTTGGAGATAGGCACAGATACGCAGTATTTT.

The V and J genes are TRBV6-5 and TRBJ2-5; the match to TRBD1 covers 10 bases. Germline CDR1 reads MNHEY; CDR2 reads SVGAGI. The length of the CDR3 is 14 residues. V shed 4 bases and J 3 bases; nucleotides not matched to a gene: 2. The CDR3 bases are TGTGCCAGCAGTTTCGGGACAGGGGAAGAGACCCAGTACTTC. Amino acid sequence: CASSFGTGEETQYF.

CDR3 in DNA: TGTGCCACCAGTGATCGGGGTGGGCAAGAGACCCAGTACTTC. Its protein is CATSDRGGQETQYF. J is TRBJ2-5 and V is TRBV24-1, with D possibly matching TRBD2 (5 bases). This CDR3 is 14 amino acids long. V lost 3 bases to trimming and J lost 2 bases, with 9 bases between them. CDR1 and CDR2 from the germline V gene are KGHDR and SFDVKD.

The rearrangement links TRBV2 to TRBJ2-6; D gene unclear. The CDR3 loop spans 16 amino acids. From germline, CDR1 is SNHLY and CDR2 FYNNEI. Trimming cost V 4 bases and J 1 base, with 11 bases left between them. In nucleotides, the CDR3 is TGTGCCAGCAGTGGAGCTGTGGGTTCTGGGGCCAACGTCCTGACTTTC. This sequence encodes CASSGAVGSGANVLTF.

The chain employs TRBV12-3 or TRBV12-4 and TRBJ2-5; the D gene is possibly TRBD1 (6 bases). The CDR3 consists of 14 residues. Trimming left V 6 bases short and J 0 bases short, with 11 bases between. In DNA, the CDR3 is TGTGCCAGCAGAAGCCGGGACAACCAAGAGACCCAGTACTTC. Amino acid sequence: CASRSRDNQETQYF.

V gene TRBV20-1 combines with J gene TRBJ2-5, with 9 bases identical to TRBD2. CDR3 length: 13 residues. The trim removed 3 bases at V and 5 bases at J, leaving 4 bases unmatched. Germline loops: CDR1 DFQATT, CDR2 SNEGSKA (reference sequence). CDR3 nucleotide sequence: TGCAGTGCTAGGACTAGCGGATTGGAGACCCAGTACTTC. Translating gives CSARTSGLETQYF.

This clonotype was detected only a few times. This chain uses TRBV12-3 or TRBV12-4 with TRBJ1-5; maybe TRBD1 (6 bases). This CDR3 has 19 amino acids. The V gene lost 2 bases and the J gene lost 2 bases, with 22 bases spanning the gap. CDR3 coding DNA: TGTGCCAGCAGTTTAAGGATCGGGTGGACAGAGGATGGCAATCAGCCCCAGCATTTT. Encoded protein: CASSLRIGWTEDGNQPQHF.

This clonotype was observed a few times. The J gene is TRBJ2-5, the V gene TRBV4-1, with TRBD1 matching over 7 bases. CDR1 and CDR2 (germline): MGHRA, YSYEKL. J gave up 4 bases and V 1 base, and 6 bases lay outside the gene matches. The CDR3 is 15 residues long. The CDR3, as DNA: TGCGCCAGCAGCCAAGCCGGGGCAGGGGGAGAGACCCAGTACTTC. Its translation is CASSQAGAGGETQYF.

The rearrangement uses TRBV29-1 and TRBJ1-1, with unresolved D. CDR3 size: 13 residues. The germline V gene has CDR1 SQVTM and CDR2 ANQGSEA. CDR3 protein: CSFALGVNTEAFF. CDR3 DNA: TGCAGTTTTGCCCTTGGAGTGAACACTGAAGCTTTCTTT.

This chain connects TRBV2 to TRBJ1-2; 8 nucleotides align to TRBD1. The CDR3 length is 14 residues. The junction had 8 bases not matched to a gene; V was cut back by 5 bases and J by 6 bases. Germline values: CDR1 SNHLY, CDR2 FYNNEI. The CDR3 bases are TGTGCCAGCAGTCGGACAGGGCCCAGCGATGGCTACACCTTC. Encoded protein: CASSRTGPSDGYTF.

The V gene is TRBV7-3, the J gene TRBJ2-7; D remains ambiguous. Deletions cut 1 base from V and 6 bases from J, with 13 bases between. Looked up from germline, CDR1 is SGHTA and CDR2 is FQGTGA. CDR3 size: 14 residues. The CDR3 loop reads CASSLSPGSGEQYF. For the CDR3, the DNA is TGTGCCAGCAGCTTAAGCCCCGGTTCTGGCGAGCAGTACTTC.

There are a few counts of this clonotype. This sequence joins TRBV9 and TRBJ2-5, with 7 bases fitting TRBD2. V shed 4 bases, J shed 5 bases, and the junction held 8 bases outside the gene matches. The CDR3 is 14 residues long. Germline V lookup: CDR1 SGDLS, CDR2 YYNGEE. The CDR3 sequence: CASSQAREPETQYF. The CDR3 bases are TGTGCCAGCAGCCAAGCGCGGGAGCCGGAGACCCAGTACTTC.